Here is one TCR beta chain with its context. The antigen is unknown. The data were obtained in a study of cytomegalovirus exposure and HLA in healthy donors. Study in general: Among the roughly 400 genotyped donors, approximately 80% were placed in the Caucasian-associated ancestry cluster. Study-wide results and limits: Association of a missense DCLRE1C variant with TCR beta V- and J-gene trimming was reported in a later analysis.

60 Vbeta and 13 Jbeta primers were used in PCR. Method: immunoSEQ multiplex PCR; TCRdb's copy keeps in-frame clones and lacks some. The profile covers 100,000 to 150,000 clones, with around 84% appearing a single time and 2% to 3% taken by the ten largest. This CDR3 spans 12 amino acids. The V gene's germline CDR1 is ENHRY and CDR2 SYGVKD. V was shortened by 5 bases and J by 3 bases, with 7 bases between the two germline ends. The V gene is TRBV10-3, the J gene TRBJ1-2; D might be TRBD1 (6 bases). Specimen: PBMCs. The receptor was isolated from a man in his fifties or sixties in good health and CMV-seronegative. CDR3 in amino acids: CAISKGDYGYTF. The CDR3 DNA is TGTGCCATCAGTAAGGGGGACTATGGCTACACCTTC.